This TCR beta chain was sequenced during a study of shared clonotypes between healthy human individuals. CDR1 and CDR2 (germline): MNHEY, SVGAGI. The germline V and J ends were trimmed by 6 bases and 3 bases, with 11 bases remaining between them. The CDR3 extends over 13 amino acids. This table comes from immunoSEQ multiplex PCR, and its TCRdb copy is limited to in-frame clones, with some not included. This sample has 2 million to 2.5 million clones, with over 85% found just once. The chain combines TRBV6-5 with TRBJ1-1; weak D call: TRBD1 (6 bases). Sequences were obtained from naive CD4+ T cells from PBMCs. This sample's subset: CD45RA+ positively selected. The TCR sequence derives from a young man in good health. Some clones in this sample may be carry-over from other donors' samples. CDR3 region: CASSLDSYTEAFF. The CDR3, as DNA: TGTGCCAGCAGCTTGGACAGCTACACTGAAGCTTTCTTT.